The rows below give T cell receptor beta chains drawn from one sample of a study of shared clonotypes between healthy human individuals. The assay was immunoSEQ multiplex PCR, and TCRdb's table has in-frame clones only and misses some. The sample consists of around 600,000 clones, 85% to 95% of them appearing once. Sequenced: naive CD8+ T cells sorted from blood. The receptors derive from a woman aged 25 to 39 in good health. Both conserved end residues are part of each CDR3. Each record gives: J gene, V gene, D gene, clone size, CDR3 protein, CDR3 DNA. The D gene is left open where the match is weak. The size entry is marked missing in some rows and otherwise reads once, few, many or a size class.

j_gene: TRBJ2-7; v_gene: TRBV6-5; d_gene: .; abundance: .; CDR3aa: CASSYSEVDYEQYF; CDR3nt: TGTGCCAGCAGTTACTCGGAGGTCGACTACGAGCAGTACTTC
j_gene: TRBJ1-5; v_gene: TRBV13; d_gene: .; abundance: once; CDR3aa: CASSLGRDPNQPQHF; CDR3nt: TGTGCCAGCAGCTTAGGCCGGGACCCTAATCAGCCCCAGCATTTT
j_gene: TRBJ1-5; v_gene: TRBV11-2; d_gene: .; abundance: .; CDR3aa: CASSLGSLNQPQHF; CDR3nt: TGTGCCAGCAGCTTGGGGAGCTTAAATCAGCCCCAGCATTTT
j_gene: TRBJ2-3; v_gene: TRBV25-1; d_gene: .; abundance: .; CDR3aa: CASRSSGLRTDTQYF; CDR3nt: TGTGCCAGCAGAAGTTCAGGCCTGAGAACAGATACGCAGTATTTT
j_gene: TRBJ1-5; v_gene: TRBV5-6; d_gene: .; abundance: .; CDR3aa: CASSLPGANQPQHF; CDR3nt: TGTGCCAGCAGCTTGCCAGGGGCCAATCAGCCCCAGCATTTT
j_gene: TRBJ2-5; v_gene: TRBV5-4; d_gene: .; abundance: .; CDR3aa: CASSFLGTQYF; CDR3nt: TGTGCCAGCAGCTTTTTAGGGACCCAGTACTTC
j_gene: TRBJ2-5; v_gene: TRBV9; d_gene: TRBD2; abundance: once; CDR3aa: CASSVGSGGWQETQYF; CDR3nt: TGTGCCAGCAGCGTAGGATCGGGAGGGTGGCAAGAGACCCAGTACTTC
j_gene: TRBJ1-5; v_gene: TRBV6-6; d_gene: TRBD1; abundance: .; CDR3aa: CASTSRRGNQPQHF; CDR3nt: TGTGCCAGCACCTCACGCAGGGGGAATCAGCCCCAGCATTTT
j_gene: TRBJ2-1; v_gene: TRBV9; d_gene: TRBD2; abundance: .; CDR3aa: CASSQDGTSYNEQFF; CDR3nt: TGTGCCAGCAGCCAAGATGGGACTAGCTACAATGAGCAGTTCTTC
j_gene: TRBJ1-2; v_gene: TRBV7-2; d_gene: .; abundance: .; CDR3aa: CASSLPGTVYGYTF; CDR3nt: TGTGCCAGCAGCCTACCCGGGACCGTTTATGGCTACACCTTC
j_gene: TRBJ2-7; v_gene: TRBV27; d_gene: TRBD1; abundance: once; CDR3aa: CASSLPGTEPYEQYF; CDR3nt: TGTGCCAGCAGTTTACCCGGGACAGAACCCTACGAGCAGTACTTC
j_gene: TRBJ2-3; v_gene: TRBV11-2; d_gene: .; abundance: .; CDR3aa: CASSLVGGLTDTQYF; CDR3nt: TGTGCCAGCAGCTTAGTCGGGGGGCTCACAGATACGCAGTATTTT
j_gene: TRBJ2-7; v_gene: TRBV5-5; d_gene: .; abundance: once; CDR3aa: CASSLETDFYEQYF; CDR3nt: TGTGCCAGCAGCTTGGAAACCGACTTCTACGAGCAGTACTTC
j_gene: TRBJ1-2; v_gene: TRBV7-9; d_gene: .; abundance: .; CDR3aa: CASSLGVTVRVYGYTF; CDR3nt: TGTGCCAGCAGCTTAGGGGTGACAGTCCGGGTCTATGGCTACACCTTC
j_gene: TRBJ1-3; v_gene: TRBV7-9; d_gene: .; abundance: .; CDR3aa: CASGSSLGNTIYF; CDR3nt: TGTGCCAGCGGGTCTTCTCTCGGAAACACCATATATTTT
j_gene: TRBJ2-7; v_gene: TRBV19; d_gene: TRBD1; abundance: .; CDR3aa: CASSTAGTDYEQYF; CDR3nt: TGTGCCAGTAGTACCGCCGGGACAGACTACGAGCAGTACTTC
j_gene: TRBJ1-1; v_gene: TRBV28; d_gene: .; abundance: .; CDR3aa: CASSPWMNTEAFF; CDR3nt: TGTGCCAGCAGTCCGTGGATGAACACTGAAGCTTTCTTT
j_gene: TRBJ1-5; v_gene: TRBV27; d_gene: .; abundance: .; CDR3aa: CASSFRKGDQPQHF; CDR3nt: TGTGCCAGCAGTTTCCGAAAGGGTGATCAGCCCCAGCATTTT
j_gene: TRBJ2-7; v_gene: TRBV29-1; d_gene: TRBD2; abundance: .; CDR3aa: CSVALRGIHEQYF; CDR3nt: TGCAGCGTTGCCCTGCGGGGGATCCACGAGCAGTACTTC
j_gene: TRBJ1-2; v_gene: TRBV28; d_gene: .; abundance: once; CDR3aa: CASSRGGYTF; CDR3nt: TGTGCCAGCAGCCGTGGTGGCTACACCTTC
j_gene: TRBJ2-4; v_gene: TRBV5-8; d_gene: TRBD2; abundance: once; CDR3aa: CASGGSLNIQYF; CDR3nt: TGTGCCAGCGGCGGGAGTTTGAACATTCAGTACTTC
j_gene: TRBJ2-1; v_gene: TRBV7-6; d_gene: .; abundance: .; CDR3aa: CASSLVASNEQFF; CDR3nt: TGTGCCAGCAGCTTAGTAGCGAGCAATGAGCAGTTCTTC
j_gene: TRBJ1-2; v_gene: TRBV29-1; d_gene: TRBD1; abundance: .; CDR3aa: CSVLERDRTYGYTF; CDR3nt: TGCAGCGTCCTCGAGAGGGACAGGACCTATGGCTACACCTTC
j_gene: TRBJ1-1; v_gene: TRBV7-6; d_gene: .; abundance: .; CDR3aa: CASSLGVGEGTEAFF; CDR3nt: TGTGCCAGCAGCTTGGGGGTGGGAGAAGGCACTGAAGCTTTCTTT
j_gene: TRBJ2-3; v_gene: TRBV13; d_gene: .; abundance: .; CDR3aa: CASSPLGRFTDTQYF; CDR3nt: TGTGCCAGCAGCCCCCTAGGGCGGTTCACAGATACGCAGTATTTT
j_gene: TRBJ2-7; v_gene: TRBV28; d_gene: .; abundance: .; CDR3aa: CASSPTGLSYEQYF; CDR3nt: TGTGCCAGCAGCCCAACAGGGCTCTCCTACGAGCAGTACTTC
j_gene: TRBJ2-5; v_gene: TRBV2; d_gene: .; abundance: .; CDR3aa: CASSSGLQETQYF; CDR3nt: TGTGCCAGCAGTTCAGGGTTACAAGAGACCCAGTACTTC
j_gene: TRBJ2-5; v_gene: TRBV10-1; d_gene: TRBD1; abundance: .; CDR3aa: CASSERRDRAVGTQYF; CDR3nt: TGCGCCAGCAGCGAACGAAGGGACAGGGCGGTTGGGACCCAGTACTTC
j_gene: TRBJ2-5; v_gene: TRBV7-9; d_gene: .; abundance: .; CDR3aa: CASSAGGTQETQYF; CDR3nt: TGTGCCAGCAGCGCCGGGGGAACCCAAGAGACCCAGTACTTC
j_gene: TRBJ2-7; v_gene: TRBV6-5; d_gene: TRBD2; abundance: .; CDR3aa: CASSTGLASFDEQYF; CDR3nt: TGTGCCAGCAGTACAGGACTAGCGAGCTTCGACGAGCAGTACTTC
j_gene: TRBJ2-3; v_gene: TRBV11-1; d_gene: .; abundance: .; CDR3aa: CASSLGGVSTDTQYF; CDR3nt: TGTGCCAGCAGCTTAGGGGGAGTTAGCACAGATACGCAGTATTTT
j_gene: TRBJ1-2; v_gene: TRBV5-4; d_gene: .; abundance: few; CDR3aa: CASSLWGTRGYTF; CDR3nt: TGTGCCAGCAGCTTGTGGGGGACTCGGGGCTACACCTTC
j_gene: TRBJ2-4; v_gene: TRBV27; d_gene: .; abundance: few; CDR3aa: CASGMAKNIQYF; CDR3nt: TGTGCCAGCGGGATGGCCAAAAACATTCAGTACTTC
j_gene: TRBJ1-5; v_gene: TRBV27; d_gene: .; abundance: .; CDR3aa: CASSSRASERNQPQHF; CDR3nt: TGTGCCAGCAGTTCCCGGGCCTCAGAACGGAATCAGCCCCAGCATTTT
j_gene: TRBJ2-3; v_gene: TRBV27; d_gene: TRBD2; abundance: .; CDR3aa: CASSLGTSGRNLGTDTQYF; CDR3nt: TGTGCCAGCAGTCTTGGGACTAGCGGGAGGAATTTGGGGACAGATACGCAGTATTTT
j_gene: TRBJ1-1; v_gene: TRBV2; d_gene: .; abundance: .; CDR3aa: CASWHTEAFF; CDR3nt: TGTGCCAGCTGGCACACTGAAGCTTTCTTT
j_gene: TRBJ2-6; v_gene: TRBV14; d_gene: .; abundance: .; CDR3aa: CASSHQDSAGANVLTF; CDR3nt: TGTGCCAGCAGCCACCAAGACAGTGCTGGGGCCAACGTCCTGACTTTC
j_gene: TRBJ2-3; v_gene: TRBV4-1; d_gene: .; abundance: .; CDR3aa: CASSQVLTSSTDTQYF; CDR3nt: TGCGCCAGCAGCCAAGTTTTAACTAGCAGCACAGATACGCAGTATTTT
j_gene: TRBJ1-1; v_gene: TRBV9; d_gene: TRBD1; abundance: .; CDR3aa: CASSPWTGINTEAFF; CDR3nt: TGTGCCAGCAGCCCTTGGACAGGGATCAACACTGAAGCTTTCTTT
j_gene: TRBJ1-1; v_gene: TRBV19; d_gene: .; abundance: .; CDR3aa: CASSMKTWGTNTEAFF; CDR3nt: TGTGCCAGTAGTATGAAAACCTGGGGCACGAACACTGAAGCTTTCTTT
j_gene: TRBJ2-7; v_gene: TRBV29-1; d_gene: .; abundance: .; CDR3aa: CSVVTGSYEQYF; CDR3nt: TGCAGCGTGGTAACAGGGTCCTACGAGCAGTACTTC
j_gene: TRBJ1-1; v_gene: TRBV9; d_gene: .; abundance: .; CDR3aa: CASSADGGMDTEAFF; CDR3nt: TGTGCCAGCAGCGCGGACGGGGGGATGGACACTGAAGCTTTCTTT
j_gene: TRBJ2-3; v_gene: TRBV7-9; d_gene: .; abundance: once; CDR3aa: CATSTDTQYF; CDR3nt: TGTGCCACCTCCACAGATACGCAGTATTTT
j_gene: TRBJ2-3; v_gene: TRBV5-8; d_gene: .; abundance: .; CDR3aa: CASSMSQGWGTDTQYF; CDR3nt: TGTGCCAGCAGCATGTCACAGGGATGGGGCACAGATACGCAGTATTTT